This T cell receptor (beta chain) emerged from a study of blood T cell repertoires in COVID-19. The wider study: The United States, Italy and Spain supplied acute and convalescent COVID-19 samples. T cells, B-cell-depleted T cells, or PBMCs provided the cDNA or gDNA that served as material.

Those enrolled in Seattle joined during active infection and were followed longitudinally afterward. Source study methods: Scientists estimated how many nucleated cells there were by amplifying reference gene primers. Sequencing used immunoSEQ multiplex PCR; TCRdb keeps in-frame clones, though not all of them. V and J calls and clone size are those listed in that table; D and trimming were worked out from the DNA. The data contain 350,000 or so clones, more than 70% of them singletons. The CDR3 is 15 residues long. Looked up from germline, CDR1 is SQVTM and CDR2 is ANQGSEA. V gave up 4 bases and J gave up 4 bases; unmatched junction bases: 12.

The source is a woman aged 60 to 75 with COVID-19, enrolled during active disease. Material for sequencing was peripheral blood. The chain employs TRBV29-1 and TRBJ1-2; 7 nucleotides agree with TRBD1. DNA for the CDR3: TGCAGCGTTGCAGGCCCCGGGACAGTCGGCTATGGCTACACCTTC. Translation gives CSVAGPGTVGYGYTF.